The clone carrying this T cell receptor (beta chain) was recorded a few times. This specimen belongs to a study of early T cells in non-severe SARS-CoV-2 infection. In TCRdb, the 5' RACE reads were re-called with MiXCR into one record per CDR3 protein. The table includes some 96,000 distinct CDR3 sequences, approximately 10% detected once. V lost 5 bases and J 0 bases, leaving 17 bases between the germline ends. Per the germline V gene, CDR1 is SGHTA and CDR2 is FQGNSA. This CDR3 spans 16 amino acids. The J gene is TRBJ2-7, the V gene TRBV7-2; D is perhaps TRBD2 (7 bases). Material: whole blood, obtained at baseline. The sequence derives from an adult who was a healthcare worker with PCR-confirmed SARS-CoV-2 infection or an uninfected control (not recorded which). The CDR3 region has the DNA TGTGCCAGCAGCCTACGGGGCGGGGGCAGCTCCTACGAGCAGTACTTC. Its translation is CASSLRGGGSSYEQYF.